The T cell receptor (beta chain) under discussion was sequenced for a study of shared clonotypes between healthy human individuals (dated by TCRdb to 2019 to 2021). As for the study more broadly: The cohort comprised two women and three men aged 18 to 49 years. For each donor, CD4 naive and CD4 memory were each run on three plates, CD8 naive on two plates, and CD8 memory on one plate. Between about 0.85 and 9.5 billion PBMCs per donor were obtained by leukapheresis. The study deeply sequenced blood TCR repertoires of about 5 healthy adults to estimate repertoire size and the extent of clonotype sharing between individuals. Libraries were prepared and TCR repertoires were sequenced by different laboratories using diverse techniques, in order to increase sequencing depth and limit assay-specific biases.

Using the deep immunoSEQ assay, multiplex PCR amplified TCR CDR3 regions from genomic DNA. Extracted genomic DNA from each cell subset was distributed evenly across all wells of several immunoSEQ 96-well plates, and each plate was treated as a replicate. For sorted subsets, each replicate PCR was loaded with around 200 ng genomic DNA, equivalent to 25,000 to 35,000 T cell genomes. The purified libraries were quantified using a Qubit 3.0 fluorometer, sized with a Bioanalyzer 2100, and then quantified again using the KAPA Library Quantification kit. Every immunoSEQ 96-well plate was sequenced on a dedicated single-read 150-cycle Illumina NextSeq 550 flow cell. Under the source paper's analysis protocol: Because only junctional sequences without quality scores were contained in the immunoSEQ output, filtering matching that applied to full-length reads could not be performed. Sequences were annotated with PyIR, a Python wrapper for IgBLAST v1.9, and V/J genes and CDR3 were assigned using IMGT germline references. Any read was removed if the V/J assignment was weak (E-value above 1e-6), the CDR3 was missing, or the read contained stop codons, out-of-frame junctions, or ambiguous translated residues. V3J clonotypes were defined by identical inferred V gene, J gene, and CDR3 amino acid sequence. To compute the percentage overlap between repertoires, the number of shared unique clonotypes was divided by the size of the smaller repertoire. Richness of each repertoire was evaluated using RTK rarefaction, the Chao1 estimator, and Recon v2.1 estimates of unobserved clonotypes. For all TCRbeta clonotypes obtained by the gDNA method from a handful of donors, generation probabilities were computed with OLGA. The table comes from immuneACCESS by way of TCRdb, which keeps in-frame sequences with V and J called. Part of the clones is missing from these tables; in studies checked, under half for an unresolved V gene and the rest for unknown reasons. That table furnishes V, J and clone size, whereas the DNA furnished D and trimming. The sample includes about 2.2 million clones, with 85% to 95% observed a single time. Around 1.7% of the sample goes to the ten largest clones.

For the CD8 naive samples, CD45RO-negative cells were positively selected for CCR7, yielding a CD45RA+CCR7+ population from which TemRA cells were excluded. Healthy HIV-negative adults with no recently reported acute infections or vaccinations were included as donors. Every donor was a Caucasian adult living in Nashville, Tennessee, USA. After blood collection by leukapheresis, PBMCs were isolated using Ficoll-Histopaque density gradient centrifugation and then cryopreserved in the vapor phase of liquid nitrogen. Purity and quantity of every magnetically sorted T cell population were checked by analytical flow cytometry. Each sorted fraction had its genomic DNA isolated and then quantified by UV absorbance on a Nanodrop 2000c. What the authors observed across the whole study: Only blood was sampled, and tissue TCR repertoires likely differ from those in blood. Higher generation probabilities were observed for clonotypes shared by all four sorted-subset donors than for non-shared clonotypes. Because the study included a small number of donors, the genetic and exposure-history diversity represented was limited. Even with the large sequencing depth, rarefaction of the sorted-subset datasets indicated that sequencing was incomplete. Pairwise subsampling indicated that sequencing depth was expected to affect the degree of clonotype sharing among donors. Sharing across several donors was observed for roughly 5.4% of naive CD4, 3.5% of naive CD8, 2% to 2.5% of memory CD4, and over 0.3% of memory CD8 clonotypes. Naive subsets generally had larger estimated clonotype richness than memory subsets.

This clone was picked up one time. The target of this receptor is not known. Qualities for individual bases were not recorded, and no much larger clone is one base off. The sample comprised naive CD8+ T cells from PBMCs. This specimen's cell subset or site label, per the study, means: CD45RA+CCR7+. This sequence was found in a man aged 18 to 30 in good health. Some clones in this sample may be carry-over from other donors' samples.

The CDR3 loop reads CASSLQVTGTEAFF. The DNA sequence is as follows: TGTGCCAGCAGTCTACAGGTTACGGGCACTGAAGCTTTCTTT. The V gene is TRBV27 and the J gene is TRBJ1-1, and TRBD1 may be the D gene, going by 5 matching bases. V loses 5 bases, J loses 4 bases, and the germline ends lie 14 bases apart. From cysteine to phenylalanine, the CDR3 is 14 amino acids long. The entry retains the CDR3 DNA only, 42 bases that are in frame from base 1. Per the germline V gene (reference sequence), MNHEY is the CDR1 and SMNVEV is the CDR2.